Each of the 24 T cell receptor beta chains below was sequenced from the same sample in a study of CD8+CD57+ T cells in acquired aplastic anemia. For CDR3 and TCR beta VDJ profiling, genomic DNA was the template used. TCRdb independently ran MiXCR on the reads; one entry per CDR3 protein. Of just over 400,000 distinct CDR3 sequences in the sample, roughly 64% were seen once. Sequenced: sorted CD4+, CD8+, or CD8+CD57+ T cells (not recorded which) from PBMCs. These receptors were obtained from a human donor in good health, serving as a control.

The chain carries TRBV7-4 and TRBJ2-2; the D gene could be TRBD1 or TRBD2 (5 bases each). This CDR3 region has 16 residues. Germline V gene sequence: CDR1 SGHVT, CDR2 SQSDAQ. Trimming took 7 bases from V and 11 from J, leaving 26 bases between them. CDR3 bases: TGTGCCAGCATCAGCGACTGGGGACCGAAAACCGATGAGCTGTTTTTT. This codes for CASISDWGPKTDELFF.

This clonotype has ten or more counts. Sequence at one end of the junction differs from germline and may be a read error. The chain combines TRBV7-7 with TRBJ2-2; D may be TRBD1 (6 bases). Per the germline V gene, CDR1 is SSHAT and CDR2 is FNYEAQ (reference sequence). This CDR3 contains 14 residues. The CDR3 DNA reads as TGTGCTAGCAGCCAGGACAGGAACACCGGGGAGCTGTTTTTT. Protein sequence: CASSQDRNTGELFF.

To note about this clonotype: At one end the junction does not follow the germline gene, possibly because of a read error. The V call is TRBV7-2, the J call TRBJ1-1, with 7 bases identical to TRBD1. Germline V gives CDR1 SGHTA, CDR2 FQGNSA. The CDR3 sequence is 14 residues long. CDR3 bases: TGTGCCAGCAGCTTAGTTCTAGCGAGGGGGCATCACCCGTTT. Translated, it gives CASSLVLARGHHPF.

In the case of this clonotype: The junction and the germline gene differ at one end; a read error may be behind it. This chain joins TRBV9 and TRBJ1-2; D gene unclear. From germline, CDR1 is SGDLS and CDR2 YYNGEE. The CDR3 contains 13 residues. The CDR3 DNA reads as TGTGCCAGCAGCGTATTTTCCTACCTACCTAGCTCCTTC. This translates into CASSVFSYLPSSF.

This clonotype was seen once. No DNA is shown, since the ends of the CDR3 on it are uncertain; the CDR3 is the one TCRdb lists. The chain is built from TRBV7-2 and TRBJ1-2. Germline-derived CDR1 and CDR2 are SGHTA and FQGNSA. Counting both end residues, the CDR3 totals 14 amino acids. The CDR3 sequence: CASSLQQETQYFGF.

This clonotype was found many times. The chain links TRBV7-2 to TRBJ1-1; D is perhaps TRBD1 (6 bases). Trimming stripped 7 bases from V and 8 bases from J, with 20 bases between. Germline loops: CDR1 SGHTA, CDR2 FQGNSA. The CDR3 runs 14 residues. The CDR3 sequence is CASTRGQTAGEAFF. DNA of the CDR3: TGTGCCAGCACCCGGGGGCAGACCGCGGGGGAAGCTTTCTTT.

Notes on this clonotype: At one end the junction does not follow the germline gene, possibly because of a read error. The chain couples TRBV2 to TRBJ2-2, with D perhaps being TRBD1 or TRBD2 (5 bases each). This CDR3 contains 13 residues. Per the germline V gene, CDR1 is SNHLY and CDR2 is FYNNEI. The CDR3 loop reads CASSRPGTGALSF. The CDR3 nucleotides read TGTGCCAGCAGTCGTCCCGGGACCGGGGCTCTGTCTTTT. The entire variable domain, with the rest obtained from reference TRBV2 and TRBJ2-2, is as follows: EPEVTQTPSHQVTQMGQEVILRCVPISNHLYFYWYRQILGQKVEFLVSFYNNEISEKSEIFDDQFSVERPDGSNFTLKIRSTKLEDSAMYFCASSRPGTGALSFGEGSRLTVL.

The chain has TRBV10-3 and TRBJ1-5, with 7 bases that match TRBD1. CDR1 is ENHRY and CDR2 is SYGVKD in the germline V gene. CDR3 length: 15 residues. J lost 3 bases, V lost 10 bases, and 12 bases had no gene match. The CDR3 reads CATTPETGYNQPQHF. DNA of the CDR3: TGTGCCACCACGCCAGAGACAGGGTACAATCAGCCCCAGCATTTT.

At least ten counts were recorded for this clonotype. The chain carries TRBV5-1 and TRBJ2-3; 7 bases are shared with TRBD1. V was clipped by 0 bases and J by 1 base; unmatched bases: 2. The CDR3 is made up of 15 amino acids. The V gene's germline CDR1 is SGHRS and CDR2 YFSETQ. CDR3 coding DNA: TGCGCCAGCAGCTTGGGGGGACAGCGCACAGATACGCAGTATTTT. Protein: CASSLGGQRTDTQYF.

The chain has TRBV2 and TRBJ2-3, with a weak D call TRBD2 (6 bases). Germline CDR1 is SNHLY and CDR2 is FYNNEI. This CDR3 region has 17 residues. V gave up 7 bases and J gave up 1 base, with 21 bases separating them. The CDR3 sequence: CASTAGSTGGGTDTQYF. For the CDR3, the DNA is TGTGCCAGCACCGCGGGGTCGACCGGCGGTGGCACAGATACGCAGTATTTT.

The chain joins TRBV29-1 to TRBJ2-7; 12 bases match TRBD2. From germline, CDR1 is SQVTM and CDR2 ANQGSEA. This CDR3 has 13 residues. The V segment lost 6 bases and the J segment 2 bases; nucleotides outside the gene matches: 2. The CDR3 DNA sequence: TGCAGCGTCTCTAGCGGGAGGGCCTACGAGCAGTACTTC. This encodes CSVSSGRAYEQYF.

This clonotype was recorded at least ten times. This chain joins TRBV19 and TRBJ2-5; 9 nucleotides agree with TRBD2. The CDR3 consists of 16 residues. The trim removed 4 bases at V and 5 bases at J, leaving 11 bases unmatched. Germline-derived CDR1 and CDR2 are LNHDA and SQIVND (reference sequence). CDR3 protein: CASSSSLAGSRETQYF. CDR3 nucleotides: TGTGCCAGTAGTAGTAGCCTAGCGGGGAGTAGGGAGACCCAGTACTTC. The full variable domain, its missing parts supplied by reference TRBV19 and TRBJ2-5, is DGGITQSPKYLFRKEGQNVTLSCEQNLNHDAMYWYRQDPGQGLRLIYYSQIVNDFQKGDIAEGYSVSREKKESFPLTVTSAQKNPTAFYLCASSSSLAGSRETQYFGPGTRLLVL.

This sequence joins TRBV20-1 and TRBJ2-7; D unresolved. With 4 bases removed from V and 5 bases from J, the gap between germline ends came to 18 bases. The V gene's germline CDR1 is DFQATT and CDR2 SNEGSKA (reference sequence). This CDR3 has 14 residues. The CDR3 sequence is CSAKILLGENEQYF. Written as DNA, the CDR3 is TGCAGTGCTAAAATCCTTCTAGGAGAAAACGAGCAGTACTTC.

This chain uses TRBV20-1 with TRBJ2-3; 9 nucleotides align to TRBD1. The V segment lost 6 bases and the J segment 7 bases; nucleotides outside the gene matches: 8. CDR1 DFQATT and CDR2 SNEGSKA come from the germline V gene (reference sequence). This CDR3 comprises 13 residues. CDR3 sequence: CSAVDRGSNTQYF. The CDR3 nucleotides read TGCAGTGCCGTAGACAGGGGGAGCAATACGCAGTATTTT.

The table lists this clonotype with a few counts. This rearrangement joins TRBV25-1 to TRBJ1-6, with a weak D call TRBD1 (5 bases). The CDR3 runs 17 residues. Trimming took 6 bases from V and 8 from J, leaving 23 bases between them. Germline-derived CDR1 and CDR2 are MGHDK and SYGVNS. In DNA form, the CDR3 reads TGTGCCAGCAGACAAACTGGGTCAGGGCGGTACGATTCACCCCTCCACTTT. This translates into CASRQTGSGRYDSPLHF.

Concerning this clonotype: It is likely a read error, because the conserved phenylalanine at the end of the CDR3 is missing. The J gene is TRBJ2-5, the V gene TRBV7-2, with a possible D match to TRBD2 (5 bases). The DNA end is more similar to TRBJ2-7, so the J call may be wrong. CDR3 size: 13 residues. Germline-derived CDR1 and CDR2 are SGHTA and FQGNSA. CDR3 sequence (DNA): TGTGCCAGCAGCTGGCGACCGGGGAGCGAGCAGTACCAC. It is translated as CASSWRPGSEQYH.

With respect to this clonotype: One junction end disagrees with the germline gene, perhaps due to a read error. The V call is TRBV20-1, the J call TRBJ1-2; tentatively, D is TRBD1 (5 bases). The CDR3 has 11 amino acids. The germline gives CDR1 DFQATT, CDR2 SNEGSKA (reference sequence). The CDR3 is CSAGHWRNGSF. DNA of the CDR3: TGCAGTGCTGGACACTGGAGAAATGGCTCCTTC.

Of note for this clonotype: The junction does not match germline at one end; this may be a read error. CDR3 sequence (DNA): TGTGCCAGCAGCTCCCCTGGTAGCAATCAGACCCAGCAGTTT. It is translated as CASSSPGSNQTQQF. The genes are TRBV2 and TRBJ1-5; no clear D. The CDR3 runs to 14 residues. The germline V gene encodes CDR1 SNHLY and CDR2 FYNNEI.

This chain connects TRBV2 to TRBJ2-1; D is perhaps TRBD2 (6 bases). The length of the CDR3 is 16 residues. V was trimmed by 8 bases and J by 4 bases, leaving 21 bases between them. Germline V gene lookup returns CDR1 SNHLY and CDR2 FYNNEI. As DNA, the CDR3 is TGTGCCAGCCAACAGGTCTCTAGTAGCGGATACAATGAGCAGTTCTTC. This gives the protein CASQQVSSSGYNEQFF.

This clonotype was observed a handful of times. CDR3 nucleotide sequence: TGTGCCAGCAGCCCGTACAGGGGATCTTCCGCAGATACGCAGTATTTT. Its protein product is CASSPYRGSSADTQYF. This chain joins TRBV14 and TRBJ2-3; 7 bases match TRBD1. The CDR3 runs 16 residues. Germline trimming cut 4 bases from V and 4 bases from J; bases unmatched to any gene: 11. Per the germline V gene, CDR1 is SGHDN and CDR2 is FVKESK.

This clonotype appeared a single time. A read error may produce the germline difference seen at one junction end. The genes are TRBV7-6 and TRBJ2-7; a possible D gene is TRBD2 (6 bases). The CDR3 consists of 14 residues. From germline, CDR1 is SGHVS and CDR2 FNYEAQ. In nucleotides, the CDR3 is TGTGCCAGCAGTTTAGGGGAGGTTCCCTCGGAGCAGTACTTC. It is translated as CASSLGEVPSEQYF.

As concerns this clonotype: The junction does not match germline at one end; this may be a read error. J is TRBJ1-3 and V is TRBV16; D is unclear. Germline assignment: CDR1 KGHSY and CDR2 FQNENV. This CDR3 spans 14 amino acids. The CDR3 region has the DNA TGTGCCAGCAGCCAAGGCCCTCCTGGAAACACCGTATATTTT. Its translation is CASSQGPPGNTVYF.

This chain links TRBV27 with TRBJ2-1; 9 bases fit TRBD2. Germline CDR1 MNHEY, CDR2 SMNVEV (reference sequence). The CDR3 extends over 14 amino acids. The ends lost 3 bases at V and 9 bases at J; junction bases unmatched: 6. The CDR3 nucleotides are TGTGCCAGCAGTTTGGGCGGGGGGGCGTTTGAGCAGTTCTTC. Residues: CASSLGGGAFEQFF.

The chain has TRBV11-3 and TRBJ2-7; 9 nucleotides align to TRBD2. V lost 6 bases, J lost 4 bases, and 10 bases stayed unmatched. The CDR3 totals 15 residues. The germline V gene has CDR1 SGHNT and CDR2 YENEEA. This CDR3 is CASSVRGGGGYEQYF. DNA of the CDR3: TGTGCCAGCAGTGTGCGGGGGGGGGGCGGGTACGAGCAGTACTTC.